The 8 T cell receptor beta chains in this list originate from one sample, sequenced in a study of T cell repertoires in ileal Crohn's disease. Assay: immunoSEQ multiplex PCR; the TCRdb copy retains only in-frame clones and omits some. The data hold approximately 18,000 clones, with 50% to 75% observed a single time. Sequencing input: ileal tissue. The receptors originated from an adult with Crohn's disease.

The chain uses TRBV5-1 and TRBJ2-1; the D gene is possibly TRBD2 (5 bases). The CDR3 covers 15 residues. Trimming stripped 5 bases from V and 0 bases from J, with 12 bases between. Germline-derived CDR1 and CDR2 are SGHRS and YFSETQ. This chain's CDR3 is CASRLSGNSYNEQFF. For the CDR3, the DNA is TGCGCCAGCAGACTGAGCGGAAACTCCTACAATGAGCAGTTCTTC.

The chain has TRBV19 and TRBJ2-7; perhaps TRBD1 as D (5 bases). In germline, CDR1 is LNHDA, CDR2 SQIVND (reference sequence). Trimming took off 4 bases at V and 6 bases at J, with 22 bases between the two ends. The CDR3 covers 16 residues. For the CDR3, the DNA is TGTGCCAGTAGTACGGCGTTCGGCAGGGCCTCAACCGAGCAGTACTTC. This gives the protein CASSTAFGRASTEQYF.

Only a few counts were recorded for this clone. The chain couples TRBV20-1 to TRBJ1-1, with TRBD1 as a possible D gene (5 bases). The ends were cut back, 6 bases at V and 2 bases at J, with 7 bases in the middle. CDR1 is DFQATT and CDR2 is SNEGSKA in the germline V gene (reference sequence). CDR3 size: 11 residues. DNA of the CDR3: TGCAGTGCGACAGTAAACACTGAAGCTTTCTTT. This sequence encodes CSATVNTEAFF.

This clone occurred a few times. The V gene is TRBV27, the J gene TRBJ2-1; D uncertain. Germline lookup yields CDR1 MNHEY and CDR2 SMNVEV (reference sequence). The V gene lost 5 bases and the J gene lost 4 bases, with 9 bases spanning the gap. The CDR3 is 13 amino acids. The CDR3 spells CASSVIQYNEQFF. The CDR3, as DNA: TGTGCCAGCAGTGTGATTCAGTACAATGAGCAGTTCTTC.

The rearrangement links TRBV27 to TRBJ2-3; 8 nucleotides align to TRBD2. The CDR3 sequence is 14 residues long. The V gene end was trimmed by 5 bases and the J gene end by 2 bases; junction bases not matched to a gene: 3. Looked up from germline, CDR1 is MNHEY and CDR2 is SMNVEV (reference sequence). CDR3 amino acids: CASSKGLDTDTQYF. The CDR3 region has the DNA TGTGCCAGCAGTAAGGGACTAGACACAGATACGCAGTATTTT.

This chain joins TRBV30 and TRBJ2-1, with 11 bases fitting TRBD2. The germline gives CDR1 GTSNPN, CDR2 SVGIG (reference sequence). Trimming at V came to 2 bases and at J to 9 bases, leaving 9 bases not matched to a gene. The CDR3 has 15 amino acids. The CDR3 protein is CAWSREVAGGAEQFF. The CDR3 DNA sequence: TGTGCCTGGAGTAGGGAAGTAGCGGGAGGGGCTGAGCAGTTCTTC.

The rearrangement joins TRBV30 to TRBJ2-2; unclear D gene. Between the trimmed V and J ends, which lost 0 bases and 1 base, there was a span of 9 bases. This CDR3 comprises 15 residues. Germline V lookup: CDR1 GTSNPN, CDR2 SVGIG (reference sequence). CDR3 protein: CAWSVRDMNTGELFF. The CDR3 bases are TGTGCCTGGAGTGTACGCGATATGAACACCGGGGAGCTGTTTTTT.

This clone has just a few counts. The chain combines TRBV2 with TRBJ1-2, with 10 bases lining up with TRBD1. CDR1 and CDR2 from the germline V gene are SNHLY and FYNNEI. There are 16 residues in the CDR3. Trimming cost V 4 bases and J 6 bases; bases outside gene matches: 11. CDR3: CASSVVRDRGRHGYTF. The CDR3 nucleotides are TGTGCCAGCAGTGTAGTCAGGGACAGGGGACGTCATGGCTACACCTTC.